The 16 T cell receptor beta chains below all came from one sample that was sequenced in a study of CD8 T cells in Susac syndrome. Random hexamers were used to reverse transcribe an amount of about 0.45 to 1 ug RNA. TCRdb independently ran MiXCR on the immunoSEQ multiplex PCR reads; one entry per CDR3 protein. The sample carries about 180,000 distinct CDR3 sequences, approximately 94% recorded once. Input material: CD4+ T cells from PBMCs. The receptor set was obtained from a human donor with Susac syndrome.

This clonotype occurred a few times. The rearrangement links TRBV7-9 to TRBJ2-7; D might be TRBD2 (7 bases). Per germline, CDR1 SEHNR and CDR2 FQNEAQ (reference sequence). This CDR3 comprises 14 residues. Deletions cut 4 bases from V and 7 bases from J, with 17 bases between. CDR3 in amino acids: CASSSYGGLGEQYF. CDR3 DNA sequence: TGTGCCAGCAGCTCCTACGGGGGGCTGGGGGAGCAGTACTTC. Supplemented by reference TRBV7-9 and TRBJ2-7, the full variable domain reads DTGVSQNPRHKITKRGQNVTFRCDPISEHNRLYWYRQTLGQGPEFLTYFQNEAQLEKSRLLSDRFSAERPKGSFSTLEIQRTEQGDSAMYLCASSSYGGLGEQYFGPGTRLTVT.

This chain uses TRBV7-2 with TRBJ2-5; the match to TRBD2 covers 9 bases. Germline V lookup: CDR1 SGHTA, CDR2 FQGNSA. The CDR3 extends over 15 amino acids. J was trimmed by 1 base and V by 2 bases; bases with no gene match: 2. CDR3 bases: TGTGCCAGCAGCTTACAGCGGGGGGCCCAAGAGACCCAGTACTTC. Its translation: CASSLQRGAQETQYF.

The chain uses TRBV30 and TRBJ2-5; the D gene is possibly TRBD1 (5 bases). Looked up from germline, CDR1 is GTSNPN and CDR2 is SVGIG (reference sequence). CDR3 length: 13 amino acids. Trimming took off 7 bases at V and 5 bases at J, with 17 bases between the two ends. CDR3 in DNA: TGTGCCTCCGCAGGACAATCCAGGGAGACCCAGTACTTC. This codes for CASAGQSRETQYF.

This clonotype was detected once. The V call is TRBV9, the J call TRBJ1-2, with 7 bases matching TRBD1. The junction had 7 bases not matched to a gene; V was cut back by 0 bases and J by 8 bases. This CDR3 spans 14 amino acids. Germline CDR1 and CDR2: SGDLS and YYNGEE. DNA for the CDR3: TGTGCCAGCAGCGTAGGCCTTACAGGGGCCGGCTACACCTTC. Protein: CASSVGLTGAGYTF.

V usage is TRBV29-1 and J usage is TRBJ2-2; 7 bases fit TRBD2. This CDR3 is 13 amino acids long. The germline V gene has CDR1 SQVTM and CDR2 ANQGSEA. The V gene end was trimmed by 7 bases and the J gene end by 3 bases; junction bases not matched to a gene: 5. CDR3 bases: TGCAGCGCTAAGCGGGGAGACACCGGGGAGCTGTTTTTT. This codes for CSAKRGDTGELFF.

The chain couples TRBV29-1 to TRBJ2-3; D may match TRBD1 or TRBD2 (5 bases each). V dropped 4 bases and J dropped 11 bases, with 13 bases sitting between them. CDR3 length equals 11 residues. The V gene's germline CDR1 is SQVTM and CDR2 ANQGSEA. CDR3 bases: TGCAGCGTTGGGGTGGGGGACCTGCAGTATTTT. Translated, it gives CSVGVGDLQYF.

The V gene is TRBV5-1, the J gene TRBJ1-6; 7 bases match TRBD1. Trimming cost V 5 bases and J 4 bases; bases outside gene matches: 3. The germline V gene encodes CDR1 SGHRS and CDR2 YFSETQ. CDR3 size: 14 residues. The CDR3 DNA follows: TGCGCCAGCAGACAGGGACAGTATAATTCACCCCTCCACTTT. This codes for CASRQGQYNSPLHF.

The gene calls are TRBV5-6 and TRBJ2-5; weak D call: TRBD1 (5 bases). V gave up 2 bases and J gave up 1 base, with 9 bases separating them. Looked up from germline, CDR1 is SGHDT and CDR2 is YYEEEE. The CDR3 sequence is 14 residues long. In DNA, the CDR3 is TGTGCCAGCAGCTTCGACAGACTCCAAGAGACCCAGTACTTC. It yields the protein CASSFDRLQETQYF.

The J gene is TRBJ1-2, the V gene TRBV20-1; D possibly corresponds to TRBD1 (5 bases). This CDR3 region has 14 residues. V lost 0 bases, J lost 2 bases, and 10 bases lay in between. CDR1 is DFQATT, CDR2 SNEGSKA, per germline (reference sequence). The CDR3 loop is CSARDDGGNYGYTF. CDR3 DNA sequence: TGCAGTGCTAGAGATGACGGGGGAAACTATGGCTACACCTTC.

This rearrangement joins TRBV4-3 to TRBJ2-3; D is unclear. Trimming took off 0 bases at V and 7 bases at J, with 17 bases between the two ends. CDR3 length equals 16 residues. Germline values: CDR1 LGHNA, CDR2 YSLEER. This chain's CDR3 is CASSQDKEKAPHTQYF. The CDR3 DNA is TGCGCCAGCAGCCAAGATAAAGAGAAAGCCCCGCATACGCAGTATTTT.

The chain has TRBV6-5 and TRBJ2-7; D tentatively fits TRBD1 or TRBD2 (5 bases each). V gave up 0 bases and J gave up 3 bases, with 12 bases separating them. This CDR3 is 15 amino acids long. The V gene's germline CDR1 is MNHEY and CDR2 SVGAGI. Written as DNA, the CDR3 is TGTGCCAGCAGTTACTCGAACACAGGAGGCTACGAGCAGTACTTC. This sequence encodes CASSYSNTGGYEQYF.

The CDR3 reads CASSLEASLAQYF. In nucleotides, the CDR3 is TGTGCCAGCAGCTTAGAGGCCTCCCTTGCGCAGTATTTT. The gene calls are TRBV7-9 and TRBJ2-3; D not resolved. The CDR3 sequence is 13 residues long. Trimming cost V 1 base and J 10 bases, with 12 bases left between them. Per the germline V gene, CDR1 is SEHNR and CDR2 is FQNEAQ (reference sequence).

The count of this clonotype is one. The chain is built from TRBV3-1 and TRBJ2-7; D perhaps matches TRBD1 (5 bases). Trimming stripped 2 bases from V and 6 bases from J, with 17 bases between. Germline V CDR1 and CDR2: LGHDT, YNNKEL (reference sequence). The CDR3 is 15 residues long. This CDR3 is CASSQTAQGFGEQYF. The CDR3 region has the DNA TGTGCCAGCAGCCAAACCGCCCAGGGATTCGGCGAGCAGTACTTC.

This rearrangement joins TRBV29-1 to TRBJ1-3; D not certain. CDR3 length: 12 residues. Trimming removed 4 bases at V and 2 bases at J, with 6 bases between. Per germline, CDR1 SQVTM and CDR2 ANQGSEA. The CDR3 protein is CSVVGAGNTIYF. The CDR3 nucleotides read TGCAGCGTTGTTGGCGCTGGAAACACCATATATTTT.

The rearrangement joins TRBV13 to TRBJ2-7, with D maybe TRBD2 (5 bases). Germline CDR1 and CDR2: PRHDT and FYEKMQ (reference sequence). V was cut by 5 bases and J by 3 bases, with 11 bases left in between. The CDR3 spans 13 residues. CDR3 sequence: CASSPRGSYEQYF. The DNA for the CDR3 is TGTGCCAGCAGCCCCCGTGGGAGCTACGAGCAGTACTTC.

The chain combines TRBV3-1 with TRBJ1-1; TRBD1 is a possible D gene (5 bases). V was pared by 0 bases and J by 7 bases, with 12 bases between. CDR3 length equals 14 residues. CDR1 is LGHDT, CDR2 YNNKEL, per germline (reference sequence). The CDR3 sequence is CASSQDLQALEAFF. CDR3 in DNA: TGTGCCAGCAGCCAAGATTTACAGGCCCTTGAAGCTTTCTTT.